Listed below are T cell receptor beta chains from one sample, sequenced in a study of blood T cell repertoires in COVID-19. Sequencing used immunoSEQ multiplex PCR; TCRdb keeps in-frame clones, though not all of them. The sample lists roughly 190,000 clones, 70% to 90% occurring once. Sequencing used peripheral blood. The receptors derive from a woman older than 75 in a cohort sampled during active or convalescent COVID-19. Each CDR3 is given with its conserved first and last residue. D genes are given only for firm matches. Clone size appears in some rows only: once, few, many, or a class for an expanded clone.

CDR3 protein: CASSLQRRAAHNEQFF; CDR3 DNA: TGTGCCAGCAGCTTACAGCGGCGGGCGGCTCACAATGAGCAGTTCTTC; V gene: TRBV11-2; J gene: TRBJ2-1; clone size: .; D gene: .
CDR3 protein: CATSESGYEQYF; CDR3 DNA: TGTGCCACCAGTGAGTCAGGATACGAGCAGTACTTC; V gene: TRBV24-1; J gene: TRBJ2-7; clone size: .; D gene: .
CDR3 protein: CASSRDSFTEAFF; CDR3 DNA: TGTGCCAGCAGCCGAGACAGTTTTACTGAAGCTTTCTTT; V gene: TRBV6-5; J gene: TRBJ1-1; clone size: .; D gene: .
CDR3 protein: CASSLGQGNSPLHF; CDR3 DNA: TGCGCCAGCAGCTTGGGACAGGGCAATTCACCCCTCCACTTT; V gene: TRBV5-1; J gene: TRBJ1-6; clone size: .; D gene: TRBD1
CDR3 protein: CASSLAGGSYEQYF; CDR3 DNA: TGTGCCAGCAGCTTAGCCGGCGGCTCCTACGAGCAGTACTTC; V gene: TRBV11-2; J gene: TRBJ2-7; clone size: .; D gene: .
CDR3 protein: CASSYGFRGRDEKLFF; CDR3 DNA: TGTGCCAGCAGTTACGGTTTCCGGGGTCGAGATGAAAAACTGTTTTTT; V gene: TRBV6-5; J gene: TRBJ1-4; clone size: .; D gene: .
CDR3 protein: CASSVGSGEQFF; CDR3 DNA: TGTGCCAGCAGCGTAGGGTCCGGGGAGCAGTTCTTC; V gene: TRBV9; J gene: TRBJ2-1; clone size: .; D gene: .
CDR3 protein: CASSFLQGRLEQYF; CDR3 DNA: TGTGCCAGCAGCTTCCTACAGGGACGCCTCGAGCAGTACTTC; V gene: TRBV13; J gene: TRBJ2-7; clone size: .; D gene: .
CDR3 protein: CASSSKTEPKGELFF; CDR3 DNA: TGTGCCAGCAGCTCTAAGACGGAGCCTAAGGGGGAGCTGTTTTTT; V gene: TRBV7-9; J gene: TRBJ2-2; clone size: .; D gene: .
CDR3 protein: CASSTFPPTSGGREETQYF; CDR3 DNA: TGCGCCAGCAGTACGTTCCCGCCGACTAGCGGAGGTCGTGAGGAGACCCAGTACTTC; V gene: TRBV5-1; J gene: TRBJ2-5; clone size: once; D gene: TRBD2
CDR3 protein: CASSKGQGGSEAFF; CDR3 DNA: TGTGCCAGCAGCAAAGGGCAAGGGGGTTCTGAAGCTTTCTTT; V gene: TRBV7-2; J gene: TRBJ1-1; clone size: few; D gene: .
CDR3 protein: CATSRRTSLDTQYF; CDR3 DNA: TGTGCCACCAGCAGGCGAACTAGCCTAGATACGCAGTATTTT; V gene: TRBV15; J gene: TRBJ2-3; clone size: .; D gene: .
CDR3 protein: CASNPGAGQGFYGYTF; CDR3 DNA: TGTGCCAGCAACCCGGGGGCGGGACAGGGATTTTATGGCTACACCTTC; V gene: TRBV25-1; J gene: TRBJ1-2; clone size: .; D gene: TRBD1
CDR3 protein: CASSKHPSGGNDTQYF; CDR3 DNA: TGTGCCAGCAGCAAACACCCTAGCGGGGGGAATGATACGCAGTATTTT; V gene: TRBV21-1; J gene: TRBJ2-3; clone size: .; D gene: .
CDR3 protein: CASSAGLAGEGRNIQYF; CDR3 DNA: TGTGCCAGTAGTGCGGGACTAGCGGGAGAGGGGAGGAACATTCAGTACTTC; V gene: TRBV19; J gene: TRBJ2-4; clone size: .; D gene: TRBD2
CDR3 protein: CASSQTAGIVEKLFF; CDR3 DNA: TGCGCCAGCAGCCAAACGGCAGGGATTGTGGAAAAACTGTTTTTT; V gene: TRBV4-1; J gene: TRBJ1-4; clone size: .; D gene: .
CDR3 protein: CASSPGREGTEAFF; CDR3 DNA: TGCGCCAGCAGCCCGGGGAGGGAGGGTACTGAAGCTTTCTTT; V gene: TRBV5-1; J gene: TRBJ1-1; clone size: .; D gene: .
CDR3 protein: CASSLTGGNYEQYF; CDR3 DNA: TGCGCCAGCAGCTTGACAGGGGGCAACTACGAGCAGTACTTC; V gene: TRBV5-1; J gene: TRBJ2-7; clone size: .; D gene: TRBD1
CDR3 protein: CASSRQANEQFF; CDR3 DNA: TGTGCCAGCAGCCGCCAGGCCAATGAGCAGTTCTTC; V gene: TRBV3-1/TRBV3-2; J gene: TRBJ2-1; clone size: .; D gene: .
CDR3 protein: CASSQEGVAGNTIYF; CDR3 DNA: TGCGCCAGCAGCCAAGAGGGAGTGGCAGGAAACACCATATATTTT; V gene: TRBV4-1; J gene: TRBJ1-3; clone size: .; D gene: .
CDR3 protein: CASSPLPPRSRGAHNEQFF; CDR3 DNA: TGTGCCAGCTCTCCTCTACCCCCACGATCGCGGGGAGCCCACAATGAGCAGTTCTTC; V gene: TRBV27; J gene: TRBJ2-1; clone size: .; D gene: .
CDR3 protein: CAISWDTRNSPLHF; CDR3 DNA: TGTGCCATCAGCTGGGACACTAGGAATTCACCCCTCCACTTT; V gene: TRBV10-3; J gene: TRBJ1-6; clone size: .; D gene: .
CDR3 protein: CASSLSVADTQYF; CDR3 DNA: TGCGCCAGCAGCTTGTCAGTTGCAGATACGCAGTATTTT; V gene: TRBV5-1; J gene: TRBJ2-3; clone size: .; D gene: .
CDR3 protein: CASSHGTGINQPQHF; CDR3 DNA: TGCGCCAGCAGCCACGGGACAGGGATAAATCAGCCCCAGCATTTT; V gene: TRBV4-1; J gene: TRBJ1-5; clone size: .; D gene: TRBD1
CDR3 protein: CASSELSGGSTDTQYF; CDR3 DNA: TGTGCCAGCAGTGAATTGTCGGGGGGTAGCACAGATACGCAGTATTTT; V gene: TRBV25-1; J gene: TRBJ2-3; clone size: .; D gene: TRBD2
CDR3 protein: CASSIDSSGGSGDTQYF; CDR3 DNA: TGTGCCAGTAGTATAGATTCTAGCGGGGGTTCCGGGGATACGCAGTATTTT; V gene: TRBV19; J gene: TRBJ2-3; clone size: .; D gene: TRBD2
CDR3 protein: CASSARFEQYF; CDR3 DNA: TGTGCCAGCAGTGCGCGGTTCGAGCAGTACTTC; V gene: TRBV28; J gene: TRBJ2-7; clone size: .; D gene: .
CDR3 protein: CASTSGTGHTDTQYF; CDR3 DNA: TGTGCCAGCACCTCAGGGACAGGACACACAGATACGCAGTATTTT; V gene: TRBV11-3; J gene: TRBJ2-3; clone size: .; D gene: TRBD1
CDR3 protein: CSGHLAGTVTDTQYF; CDR3 DNA: TGCAGCGGACATCTAGCGGGGACGGTCACAGATACGCAGTATTTT; V gene: TRBV29-1; J gene: TRBJ2-3; clone size: .; D gene: TRBD2
CDR3 protein: CASSRSTGLMETQYF; CDR3 DNA: TGTGCCAGCAGCCGTTCTACAGGGCTCATGGAGACCCAGTACTTC; V gene: TRBV3-1/TRBV3-2; J gene: TRBJ2-5; clone size: .; D gene: .
CDR3 protein: CASSLDRGGNEQFF; CDR3 DNA: TGCGCCAGCAGCTTGGACAGGGGGGGCAATGAGCAGTTCTTC; V gene: TRBV5-1; J gene: TRBJ2-1; clone size: .; D gene: .
CDR3 protein: CASSQQGGYGYTF; CDR3 DNA: TGTGCCAGCAGCCAACAGGGGGGGTATGGCTACACCTTC; V gene: TRBV7-2; J gene: TRBJ1-2; clone size: .; D gene: TRBD1
CDR3 protein: CASSPLPQGTQYF; CDR3 DNA: TGTGCCAGCAGCCCATTACCGCAGGGGACCCAGTACTTC; V gene: TRBV5-4; J gene: TRBJ2-5; clone size: .; D gene: .
CDR3 protein: CASRRQGANEKLFF; CDR3 DNA: TGTGCCAGCAGGCGACAGGGAGCTAATGAAAAACTGTTTTTT; V gene: TRBV28; J gene: TRBJ1-4; clone size: once; D gene: TRBD1
CDR3 protein: CAISGQGVRDDQFF; CDR3 DNA: TGTGCCATCAGCGGACAGGGCGTCCGGGATGATCAGTTCTTC; V gene: TRBV10-3; J gene: TRBJ2-1; clone size: .; D gene: TRBD1
CDR3 protein: CASSATPRTGELFF; CDR3 DNA: TGTGCCAGCAGCGCCACCCCGCGAACCGGGGAGCTGTTTTTT; V gene: TRBV9; J gene: TRBJ2-2; clone size: .; D gene: .
CDR3 protein: CASAVTEAFF; CDR3 DNA: TGTGCCAGTGCGGTCACTGAAGCTTTCTTT; V gene: TRBV6-6; J gene: TRBJ1-1; clone size: .; D gene: .
CDR3 protein: CASSFSGQPGSGNTIYF; CDR3 DNA: TGCGCCAGCAGCTTCTCGGGACAGCCAGGCTCTGGAAACACCATATATTTT; V gene: TRBV5-1; J gene: TRBJ1-3; clone size: .; D gene: TRBD1
CDR3 protein: CAISEVGGTNEKLFF; CDR3 DNA: TGTGCCATCAGTGAAGTAGGGGGAACTAATGAAAAACTGTTTTTT; V gene: TRBV10-3; J gene: TRBJ1-4; clone size: once; D gene: .
CDR3 protein: CASSSRLALPNNEQFF; CDR3 DNA: TGTGCCAGCAGCTCCCGACTAGCCTTACCCAACAATGAGCAGTTCTTC; V gene: TRBV9; J gene: TRBJ2-1; clone size: .; D gene: TRBD2
CDR3 protein: CASGPGTVGEKLFF; CDR3 DNA: TGTGCTAGTGGGCCCGGGACAGTTGGAGAAAAACTGTTTTTT; V gene: TRBV12-5; J gene: TRBJ1-4; clone size: few; D gene: TRBD1